This T cell receptor beta chain was found in a study of blood T cells in healthy people across ages. Study outcomes and limitations: Samples with more naive T cells showed higher observed beta diversity. With donor CMV status unknown, expanded clonotype changes were possibly confounded.

CDR3 size: 13 residues. The germline V and J ends were trimmed by 6 bases and 3 bases, with 11 bases remaining between them. From germline, CDR1 is MNHEY and CDR2 SVGEGT. Primed by a sample-barcoded 5' primer and a J-beta primer mix, a second PCR proceeded for about 6 to 12 cycles. Per-sample output comprised a minimum of 2.5 million paired-end reads containing CDR3. TCRdb redid the calling of the 5' RACE reads with MiXCR, one entry per CDR3 protein. The top ten hold under 20% of the sample, which has hundreds of thousands of distinct CDR3 sequences, under 55% seen once. This clonotype came up once. Its antigen is unidentified. Each sample yielded at least 6 million isolated PBMCs.

The rearrangement uses TRBV6-2 or TRBV6-3 and TRBJ1-1; perhaps TRBD1 as D (5 bases). Sequencing was carried out using blood. The source is a man aged 60-69 years in good health. The CDR3 coding sequence is TGTGCCAGCAGGTACCGCAGGGACACTGAAGCTTTCTTT. Residues: CASRYRRDTEAFF.